This TCR beta chain was captured by sequencing in a study of OX40 agonist ivuxolimab in advanced cancers. About the research overall: The group had a mean age of about 60 years, ranged from about 23 to 85, and was roughly 83% male. Checkpoint inhibitors had been given previously to roughly 36% of patients. Notes on the study in general: Compared with CD4+, CD8+ T cells on average had more expanded clones. The investigators did not determine what antigen specificity the expanded peripheral T cells had.

Germline CDR1 is SGHNT and CDR2 is YYREEE (reference sequence). This CDR3 is 13 amino acids long. Trimming took off 2 bases at V and 4 bases at J, with 10 bases between the two ends. On this clone: Its antigen remains unidentified.

Assay used: immunoSEQ multiplex PCR; TCRdb lists only in-frame clones, some missing. Of roughly 50,000 clones in the sample, roughly 90% are singletons; the top ten hold around 11%. The input for sequencing was CD4+ or CD8+ T cells sorted from blood, taken in a trial of the OX40 agonist ivuxolimab. The source of this sequence is an adult with an advanced solid tumor such as melanoma, head and neck, liver or kidney cancer. The chain employs TRBV5-4 and TRBJ2-7; maybe TRBD1 (5 bases). CDR3 DNA sequence: TGTGCCAGCAGCTTTAGGGGCGGATACGAGCAGTACTTC. Its translation is CASSFRGGYEQYF.